The present T cell receptor beta chain was sequenced within a study of T cells in Graves' hyperthyroidism and ophthalmopathy. This clonotype was observed many times. Amplified regions were TCR beta CDR3 sequences from RNA transcripts. A first-round RT-PCR of the TCR CDR3 used the HTBI primer set. TCRdb ran MiXCR on the multiplex PCR reads and lists one entry per CDR3 protein. Here the sample spans hundreds of thousands of distinct CDR3 sequences, less than 15% being singletons. Germline V gene lookup returns CDR1 DFQATT and CDR2 SNEGSKA (reference sequence). The V end lost 8 bases, the J end lost 0 bases, and 14 bases lay between the germline ends. The CDR3 sequence is 14 residues long.

What was sequenced was blood. The chain is built from TRBV20-1 and TRBJ2-1; weak D call: TRBD2 (6 bases). This receptor was taken from a woman between 18 and 30 years old with Graves' hyperthyroidism. Written as DNA, the CDR3 is TGCAGTACTCCCGGGACTTTCTCCTACAATGAGCAGTTCTTC. It specifies CSTPGTFSYNEQFF.